A selection of T cell receptor beta chains follows, all from one sample in a study of T-cell memory formation after mild COVID-19. TCRdb processed the 5' RACE reads anew with MiXCR; each CDR3 protein has one entry. The table records roughly 350,000 distinct CDR3 sequences, under 25% of them present only once. Sequencing was performed on PBMCs or a T cell subset sorted from them (not recorded which). The receptors were sampled from an adult woman who had mild COVID-19 (a few samples of this study predate the infection). Cell type and time point are not known. The CDR3 runs from the conserved cysteine through the conserved F or W. The order of the fields is V gene, clone size, D gene, J gene, CDR3 DNA, CDR3 protein. D genes are given only for firm matches. Size values are once, few and many counts, or a class for expanded clones, and some rows have none.

V: TRBV25-1
size: NA
D: TRBD1
J: TRBJ1-1
DNA: TGTGCCAGCAGCGAGACGGGACAGGGGCGAGGGGAAGCTTTCTTT
CDR3: CASSETGQGRGEAFF

V: TRBV4-3
size: few
D: TRBD2
J: TRBJ2-1
DNA: TGCGCCAGCAGCCCAGGCCTAGCGGCCCCTCTCTCCTACAATGAGCAGTTCTTC
CDR3: CASSPGLAAPLSYNEQFF

V: TRBV5-6
size: few
D: NA
J: TRBJ2-6
DNA: TGTGCCAGCAGCCTTCCGTCTGGGGCCAACGTCCTGACTTTC
CDR3: CASSLPSGANVLTF

V: TRBV19
size: NA
D: TRBD2
J: TRBJ2-3
DNA: TGTGCCAGTAGTATAGACGGGGGGACTAGCACAGATACGCAGTATTTT
CDR3: CASSIDGGTSTDTQYF

V: TRBV3-1
size: few
D: TRBD2
J: TRBJ2-1
DNA: TGTGCCAGCAGCCAACCCGGACTAGCCAATGAGCAGTTCTTC
CDR3: CASSQPGLANEQFF

V: TRBV7-2
size: many
D: TRBD2
J: TRBJ2-7
DNA: TGTGCCAGCAGTCCAAGGACTAGCGGGATTGGAGAGCAGTACTTC
CDR3: CASSPRTSGIGEQYF

V: TRBV2
size: few
D: NA
J: TRBJ2-7
DNA: TGTGCCAGCAGTCCAGACCTGAGTAGGGAGCAGTACTTC
CDR3: CASSPDLSREQYF

V: TRBV30
size: NA
D: NA
J: TRBJ1-1
DNA: TGTGCCTGGAGTCCACCACCGGGCCGGAAAGATACTGAAGCTTTCTTT
CDR3: CAWSPPPGRKDTEAFF

V: TRBV5-1
size: few
D: NA
J: TRBJ2-1
DNA: TGCGCCAGCAGCTTGGAAGGCCAGGGGACCTACAATGAGCAGTTCTTC
CDR3: CASSLEGQGTYNEQFF

V: TRBV25-1
size: NA
D: TRBD1
J: TRBJ2-7
DNA: TGTGCCAGCGCCGATCGGGGACAGGGGAAATTCGAGCAGTACTTC
CDR3: CASADRGQGKFEQYF

V: TRBV7-9
size: few
D: TRBD2
J: TRBJ2-1
DNA: TGTGCCAGCAGCTTAGGCCTAGCGGAGGGCTACAATGAGCAGTTCTTC
CDR3: CASSLGLAEGYNEQFF

V: TRBV4-1
size: NA
D: TRBD2
J: TRBJ2-3
DNA: TGCGCCAGCAGCCAAGAGGGACTAGCGGGGGCGGATACGCAGTATTTT
CDR3: CASSQEGLAGADTQYF

V: TRBV18
size: NA
D: NA
J: TRBJ1-2
DNA: TGTGCCAGCTCTCACGGGACTGAGAACTATGGCTACACCTTC
CDR3: CASSHGTENYGYTF

V: TRBV2
size: NA
D: TRBD1
J: TRBJ2-3
DNA: TGTGCCAGCAGCGTTGAGGGACAGGGGGGCACAGATACGCAGTATTTT
CDR3: CASSVEGQGGTDTQYF

V: TRBV5-1
size: few
D: NA
J: TRBJ2-3
DNA: TGCGCCAGCAGCATAGGATTCACAGATACGCAGTATTTT
CDR3: CASSIGFTDTQYF

V: TRBV6-2/TRBV6-3
size: NA
D: NA
J: TRBJ2-7
DNA: TGTGCCAGCAGTTCTCCTAACTACGAGCAGTACTTC
CDR3: CASSSPNYEQYF

V: TRBV12-3/TRBV12-4
size: many
D: TRBD1
J: TRBJ2-7
DNA: TGTGCCAGCAGTTTAACGGGACAGGGGTTTCCCTACGAGCAGTACTTC
CDR3: CASSLTGQGFPYEQYF

V: TRBV4-2
size: few
D: TRBD1
J: TRBJ1-2
DNA: TGTGCCAGCAGCCAATCGCCGTCAGGGGGGCTCGGGTATGGCTACACCTTC
CDR3: CASSQSPSGGLGYGYTF

V: TRBV4-2
size: few
D: TRBD2
J: TRBJ2-5
DNA: TGTGCCAGCAGCCAAGATGGACTAGTAACGGAGACCCAGTACTTC
CDR3: CASSQDGLVTETQYF

V: TRBV7-9
size: NA
D: TRBD1
J: TRBJ1-1
DNA: TGTGCCAGCAGCTCCTGGGACAGGGGGCATGCCACTGAAGCTTTCTTT
CDR3: CASSSWDRGHATEAFF

V: TRBV5-1
size: NA
D: TRBD1
J: TRBJ1-1
DNA: TGCGCCAGCAGCTTGGCGGGGACAGGGTCCGGGGCTTTCTTT
CDR3: CASSLAGTGSGAFF

V: TRBV4-3
size: NA
D: NA
J: TRBJ2-6
DNA: TGCGCCAGCAGCCAAGAGTCCGCCTCTGGGGCCAACGTCCTGACTTTC
CDR3: CASSQESASGANVLTF

V: TRBV20-1
size: few
D: NA
J: TRBJ2-7
DNA: TGCAGTGCTAGTAGCAGGGTCAACGAGCAGTACTTC
CDR3: CSASSRVNEQYF

V: TRBV4-1
size: few
D: NA
J: TRBJ2-7
DNA: TGCGCCAGCAGCCTCGAGCCGGGGAGCTCCTACGAGCAGTACTTC
CDR3: CASSLEPGSSYEQYF

V: TRBV9
size: few
D: NA
J: TRBJ2-2
DNA: TGTGCCAGCAGCCCCCCTAGAGGCCCTGGGGAGCTGTTTTTT
CDR3: CASSPPRGPGELFF

V: TRBV6-5
size: NA
D: NA
J: TRBJ2-1
DNA: TGTGCCAGCAGTTACAGGGAGAATGAGCAGTTCTTC
CDR3: CASSYRENEQFF

V: TRBV7-6
size: few
D: TRBD1
J: TRBJ1-5
DNA: TGTGCCAGCAGCGGGAGGGTCAGGGGGCAGGGGCCCCAGCATTTT
CDR3: CASSGRVRGQGPQHF

V: TRBV30
size: NA
D: NA
J: TRBJ1-5
DNA: TGTGCCTGGAGTGTCCGGGGCGGTCAGCCCCAGCATTTT
CDR3: CAWSVRGGQPQHF

V: TRBV15
size: NA
D: TRBD1
J: TRBJ1-4
DNA: TGTGCCACCAGCGCCCGGACAGGTGCTAATGAAAAACTGTTTTTT
CDR3: CATSARTGANEKLFF

V: TRBV6-5
size: NA
D: NA
J: TRBJ1-2
DNA: TGTGCCAGCAGCCGACAGTTCAACTATGGCTACACCTTC
CDR3: CASSRQFNYGYTF

V: TRBV7-2
size: few
D: TRBD2
J: TRBJ2-1
DNA: TGTGCCAGCAGCTTAGCCGGGACTAGCGCTTACAATGAGCAGTTCTTC
CDR3: CASSLAGTSAYNEQFF

V: TRBV5-1
size: NA
D: NA
J: TRBJ2-3
DNA: TGCGCCAGCAGCTTGGGTGATGCGGGCCCTCTTTCCGGTACGCAGTATTTT
CDR3: CASSLGDAGPLSGTQYF

V: TRBV6-4
size: NA
D: TRBD1
J: TRBJ2-2
DNA: TGTGCCAGCAGTGACTCGGGGACAGACACCGGGGAGCTGTTTTTT
CDR3: CASSDSGTDTGELFF

V: TRBV5-1
size: NA
D: NA
J: TRBJ2-1
DNA: TGCGCCAGCAGAAACGATGGGTCCTACAATGAGCAGTTCTTC
CDR3: CASRNDGSYNEQFF

V: TRBV24-1
size: NA
D: NA
J: TRBJ2-5
DNA: TGTGCCACCAGTGATCAAGCCCTGGAGACCCAGTACTTC
CDR3: CATSDQALETQYF

V: TRBV20-1
size: few
D: NA
J: TRBJ2-5
DNA: TGCAGTGCTAGATCCGGTAGGGGGGCCCGGGAGACCCAGTACTTC
CDR3: CSARSGRGARETQYF

V: TRBV4-2
size: many
D: NA
J: TRBJ2-3
DNA: TGTGCCAGCAGCCAAGAAAGGGAAGATACGCAGTATTTT
CDR3: CASSQEREDTQYF

V: TRBV20-1
size: few
D: NA
J: TRBJ2-1
DNA: TGCAGTGCTAGAGATAAAGCTAGTTTTATTGTCAACAATGAGCAGTTCTTC
CDR3: CSARDKASFIVNNEQFF

V: TRBV29-1
size: few
D: NA
J: TRBJ2-3
DNA: TGCAGCGTTGAACGCCTTAGGGGGGCTGGTCCAGATACGCAGTATTTT
CDR3: CSVERLRGAGPDTQYF

V: TRBV6-1
size: NA
D: NA
J: TRBJ2-7
DNA: TGTGCCAGCAGGAAAGGGGGGCAGGGCCCCGAGCAGTACTTC
CDR3: CASRKGGQGPEQYF

V: TRBV20-1
size: NA
D: TRBD2
J: TRBJ2-5
DNA: TGCAGTGCTAGTGGGGGAGCTAGCGGGGTTTGGGAGACCCAGTACTTC
CDR3: CSASGGASGVWETQYF

V: TRBV5-1
size: once
D: TRBD2
J: TRBJ2-2
DNA: TGCGCCAGCAGCCCCTGGACTAGCCAAAACACCGGGGAGCTGTTTTTT
CDR3: CASSPWTSQNTGELFF

V: TRBV24-1
size: few
D: TRBD1
J: TRBJ1-1
DNA: TGTGCCACCTCGACAGGGGATACCATGAACACTGAAGCTTTCTTT
CDR3: CATSTGDTMNTEAFF

V: TRBV7-3
size: NA
D: NA
J: TRBJ2-2
DNA: TGTGCCAGCAGCCCCTCCAGCGGTGGTAACACCGGGGAGCTGTTTTTT
CDR3: CASSPSSGGNTGELFF

V: TRBV12-3/TRBV12-4
size: few
D: TRBD1
J: TRBJ2-5
DNA: TGTGCCAGCAGTCATTCAGGGGGCCGGAAGACCCAGTACTTC
CDR3: CASSHSGGRKTQYF

V: TRBV9
size: few
D: NA
J: TRBJ1-5
DNA: TGTGCCAGCAGCGTAGTTCACGCCTTAAATAGCAATCAGCCCCAGCATTTT
CDR3: CASSVVHALNSNQPQHF

V: TRBV20-1
size: NA
D: NA
J: TRBJ1-2
DNA: TGCAGTGCTGGGGACGGCCGGTCAGTTTATGGCTACACCTTC
CDR3: CSAGDGRSVYGYTF

V: TRBV6-5
size: few
D: NA
J: TRBJ2-1
DNA: TGTGCCAGCAGTTACTCATCGGGAGTTATTAGCAATGAGCAGTTCTTC
CDR3: CASSYSSGVISNEQFF

V: TRBV15
size: few
D: TRBD2
J: TRBJ2-7
DNA: TGTGCCACCAGCAGAGATATACTAGCGGGAGTCGAGCAGTACTTC
CDR3: CATSRDILAGVEQYF

V: TRBV7-9
size: NA
D: NA
J: TRBJ2-5
DNA: TGTGCCAGCAGCTCACCGGGAACACGAGAGACCCAGTACTTC
CDR3: CASSSPGTRETQYF

V: TRBV7-9
size: NA
D: TRBD2
J: TRBJ2-5
DNA: TGTGCCAGCAGCTTAGAACTAGCGGGGCAAGAGACCCAGTACTTC
CDR3: CASSLELAGQETQYF

V: TRBV5-1
size: few
D: TRBD1
J: TRBJ2-3
DNA: TGCGCCAGCAGTCCCCTCTTAGGACAGGGACCAGATACGCAGTATTTT
CDR3: CASSPLLGQGPDTQYF

V: TRBV7-3
size: NA
D: TRBD2
J: TRBJ2-1
DNA: TGTGCCAGCAGCTTAGTTAGCGGGAGCCGCAATGAGCAGTTCTTC
CDR3: CASSLVSGSRNEQFF

V: TRBV5-1
size: NA
D: NA
J: TRBJ1-1
DNA: TGCGCCAGCAACCTCGGGGCAGGTTTATCCACTGAAGCTTTCTTT
CDR3: CASNLGAGLSTEAFF

V: TRBV29-1
size: many
D: TRBD2
J: TRBJ2-1
DNA: TGCAGCGTTGTGTGGCTAGCGGGAGGGAATGAGCAGTTCTTC
CDR3: CSVVWLAGGNEQFF

V: TRBV5-4
size: once
D: NA
J: TRBJ2-2
DNA: TGTGCCAGCAGGACAGATGAGGCCGGGGAGCTGTTTTTT
CDR3: CASRTDEAGELFF

V: TRBV20-1
size: NA
D: TRBD2
J: TRBJ2-7
DNA: TGCAGTGCTCCCGTAGCGGGGACCTACGAGCAGTACTTC
CDR3: CSAPVAGTYEQYF

V: TRBV6-5
size: NA
D: TRBD1
J: TRBJ1-2
DNA: TGTGCCAGCAGTTACTTCGGGACAGGAGATTATGGCTACACCTTC
CDR3: CASSYFGTGDYGYTF

V: TRBV5-1
size: NA
D: TRBD2
J: TRBJ2-2
DNA: TGCGCCAGCAGCCTCAGAGGACTAGCGGGAGGTCACACCGGGGAGCTGTTTTTT
CDR3: CASSLRGLAGGHTGELFF

V: TRBV5-1
size: NA
D: TRBD1
J: TRBJ2-3
DNA: TGCGCCAGCAGCTCCCTTGGGACAGGACGCACAGATACGCAGTATTTT
CDR3: CASSSLGTGRTDTQYF